This TCR beta chain was observed in a study of blood T cell repertoires in COVID-19. The overall study: The United States, Italy and Spain supplied acute and convalescent COVID-19 samples. PBMCs, B-cell-depleted T cells, or T cells provided the cDNA or gDNA that made up the material.

The assay was immunoSEQ multiplex PCR, and TCRdb's table has in-frame clones only and misses some. The profile shows under 300,000 clones, 70% to 90% of them singletons. The clonotype comes from a woman aged 60 to 75 in a cohort exposed to, infected with or recovered from COVID-19 (not recorded which). The sample consisted of PBMCs or T cells enriched from blood (not recorded which).

The CDR3 reads CASSLGLAGGPGTDTQYF. The DNA for the CDR3 is TGCGCCAGCAGCTTGGGGCTAGCGGGAGGGCCCGGCACAGATACGCAGTATTTT. The chain links TRBV5-1 to TRBJ2-3, with 12 positions matching TRBD2. The J segment lost 1 base and the V segment lost 0 bases, leaving 6 bases of the junction unmatched. The germline gives CDR1 SGHRS, CDR2 YFSETQ. The CDR3 is 18 amino acids. The complete variable domain, with remaining parts taken from reference TRBV5-1 and TRBJ2-3, reads KAGVTQTPRYLIKTRGQQVTLSCSPISGHRSVSWYQQTPGQGLQFLFEYFSETQRNKGNFPGRFSGRQFSNSRSEMNVSTLELGDSALYLCASSLGLAGGPGTDTQYFGPGTRLTVL.